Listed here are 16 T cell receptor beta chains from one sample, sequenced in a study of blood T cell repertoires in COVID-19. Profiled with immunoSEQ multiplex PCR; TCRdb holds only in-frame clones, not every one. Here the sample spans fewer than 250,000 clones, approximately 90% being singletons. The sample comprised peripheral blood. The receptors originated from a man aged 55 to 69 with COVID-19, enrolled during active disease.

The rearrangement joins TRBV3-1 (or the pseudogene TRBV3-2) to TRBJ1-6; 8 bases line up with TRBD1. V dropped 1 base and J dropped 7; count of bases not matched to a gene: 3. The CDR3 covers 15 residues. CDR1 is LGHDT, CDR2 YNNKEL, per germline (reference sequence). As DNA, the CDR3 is TGTGCCAGCAGCCAAGGGACAGGGAACAATTCACCCCTCCACTTT. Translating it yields CASSQGTGNNSPLHF.

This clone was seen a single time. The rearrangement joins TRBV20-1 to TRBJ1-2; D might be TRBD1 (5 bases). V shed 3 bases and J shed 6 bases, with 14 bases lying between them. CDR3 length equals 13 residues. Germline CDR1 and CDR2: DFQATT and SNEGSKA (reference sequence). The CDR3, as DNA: TGCAGTGCTAGTACCAGGGTGAAGGATGGCTACACCTTC. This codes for CSASTRVKDGYTF.

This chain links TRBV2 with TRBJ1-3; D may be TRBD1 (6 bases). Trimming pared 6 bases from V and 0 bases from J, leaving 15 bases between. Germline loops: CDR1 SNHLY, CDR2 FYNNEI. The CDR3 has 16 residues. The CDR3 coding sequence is TGTGCCAGCAGGCGGGAGACAGGCAGCTCTGGAAACACCATATATTTT. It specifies CASRRETGSSGNTIYF.

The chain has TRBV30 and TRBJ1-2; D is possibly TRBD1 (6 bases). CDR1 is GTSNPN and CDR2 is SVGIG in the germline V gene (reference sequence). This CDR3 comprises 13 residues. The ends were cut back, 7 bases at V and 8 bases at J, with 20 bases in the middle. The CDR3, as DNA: TGTGCCTTACCCGCTGGGGGGGCAGGGGGCTACACCTTC. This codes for CALPAGGAGGYTF.

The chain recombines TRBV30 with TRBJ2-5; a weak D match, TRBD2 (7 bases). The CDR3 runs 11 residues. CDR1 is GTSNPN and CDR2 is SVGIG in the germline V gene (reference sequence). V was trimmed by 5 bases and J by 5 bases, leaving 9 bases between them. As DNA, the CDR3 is TGTGCCTGGGGGGGGGCCGAGACCCAGTACTTC. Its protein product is CAWGGAETQYF.

The CDR3 reads CASRPGDRAYMNTEAFF. CDR3 nucleotide sequence: TGTGCCAGCAGACCCGGTGACAGGGCTTACATGAACACTGAAGCTTTCTTT. The chain links TRBV25-1 to TRBJ1-1; 7 bases are a match to TRBD1. This CDR3 has 17 residues. V shed 6 bases, J shed 0 bases, and the junction held 13 bases outside the gene matches. Germline V gene lookup returns CDR1 MGHDK and CDR2 SYGVNS.

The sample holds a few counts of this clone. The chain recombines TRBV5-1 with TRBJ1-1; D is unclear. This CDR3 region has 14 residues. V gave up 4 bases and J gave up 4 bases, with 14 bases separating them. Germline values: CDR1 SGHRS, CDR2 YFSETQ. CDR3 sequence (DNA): TGCGCCAGCAGCCCCAGTGGAGGGAGCACTGAAGCTTTCTTT. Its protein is CASSPSGGSTEAFF.

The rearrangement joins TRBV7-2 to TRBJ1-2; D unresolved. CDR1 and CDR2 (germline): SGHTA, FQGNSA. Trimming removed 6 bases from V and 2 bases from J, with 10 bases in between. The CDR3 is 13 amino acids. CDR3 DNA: TGTGCCAGCAGTCTATCTCAAAACTATGGCTACACCTTC. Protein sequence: CASSLSQNYGYTF. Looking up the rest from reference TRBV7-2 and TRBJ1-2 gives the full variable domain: GAGVSQSPSNKVTEKGKDVELRCDPISGHTALYWYRQSLGQGLEFLIYFQGNSAPDKSGLPSDRFSAERTGGSVSTLTIQRTQQEDSAVYLCASSLSQNYGYTFGSGTRLTVV.

CDR3: CASSLGASGGHEQFF. CDR3 nucleotide sequence: TGTGCCAGCAGCCTGGGGGCTAGCGGGGGGCATGAGCAGTTCTTC. V gene TRBV11-2 combines with J gene TRBJ2-1; 11 bases are a match to TRBD2. The CDR3 has 15 residues. Germline values: CDR1 SGHAT, CDR2 FQNNGV. Trimming cost V 5 bases and J 8 bases; bases outside gene matches: 8.

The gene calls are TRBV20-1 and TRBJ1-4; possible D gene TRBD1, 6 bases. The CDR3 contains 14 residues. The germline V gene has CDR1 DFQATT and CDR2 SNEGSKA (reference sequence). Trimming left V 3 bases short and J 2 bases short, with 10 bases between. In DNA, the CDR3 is TGCAGTGCTAGTCTGCAGGGGACTAATGAAAAACTGTTTTTT. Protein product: CSASLQGTNEKLFF.

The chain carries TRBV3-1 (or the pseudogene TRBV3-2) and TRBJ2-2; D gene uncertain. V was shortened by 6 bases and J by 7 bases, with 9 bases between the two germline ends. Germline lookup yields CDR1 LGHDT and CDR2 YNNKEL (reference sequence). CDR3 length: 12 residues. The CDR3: CASSPLYGELFF. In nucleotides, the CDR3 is TGTGCCAGCAGTCCCCTATACGGGGAGCTGTTTTTT.

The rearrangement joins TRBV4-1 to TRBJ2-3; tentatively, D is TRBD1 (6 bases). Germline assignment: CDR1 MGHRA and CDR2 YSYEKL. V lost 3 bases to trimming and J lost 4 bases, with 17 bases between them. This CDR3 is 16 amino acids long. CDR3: CASSHPGHSVSDTQYF. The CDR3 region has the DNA TGCGCCAGCAGCCACCCGGGACATAGCGTGTCAGATACGCAGTATTTT.

The CDR3 DNA reads TGCGCCAGCAGTACGGACAGGGGGGGCCTCACAGATACGCAGTATTTT. Residues: CASSTDRGGLTDTQYF. This sequence joins TRBV5-1 and TRBJ2-3, with 10 bases aligning to TRBD1. CDR3 length: 16 residues. Germline V gene sequence: CDR1 SGHRS, CDR2 YFSETQ. Trimming removed 5 bases from V and 2 bases from J; junction bases left unmatched: 8. Supplemented by reference TRBV5-1 and TRBJ2-3, the full variable domain reads KAGVTQTPRYLIKTRGQQVTLSCSPISGHRSVSWYQQTPGQGLQFLFEYFSETQRNKGNFPGRFSGRQFSNSRSEMNVSTLELGDSALYLCASSTDRGGLTDTQYFGPGTRLTVL.

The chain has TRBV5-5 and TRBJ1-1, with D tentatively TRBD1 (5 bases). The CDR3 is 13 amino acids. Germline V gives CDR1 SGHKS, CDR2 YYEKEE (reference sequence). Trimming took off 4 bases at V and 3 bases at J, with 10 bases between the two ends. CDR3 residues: CASSLGRDTEAFF. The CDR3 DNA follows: TGTGCCAGCAGCCTGGGACGGGACACTGAAGCTTTCTTT. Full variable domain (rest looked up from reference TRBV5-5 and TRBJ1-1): DAGVTQSPTHLIKTRGQQVTLRCSPISGHKSVSWYQQVLGQGPQFIFQYYEKEERGRGNFPDRFSARQFPNYSSELNVNALLLGDSALYLCASSLGRDTEAFFGQGTRLTVV.

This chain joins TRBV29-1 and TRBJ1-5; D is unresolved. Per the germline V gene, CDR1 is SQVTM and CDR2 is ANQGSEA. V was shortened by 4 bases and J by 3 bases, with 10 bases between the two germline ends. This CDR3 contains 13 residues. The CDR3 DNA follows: TGCAGCGTTGCGGCAGGTAACAATCAGCCCCAGCATTTT. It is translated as CSVAAGNNQPQHF.

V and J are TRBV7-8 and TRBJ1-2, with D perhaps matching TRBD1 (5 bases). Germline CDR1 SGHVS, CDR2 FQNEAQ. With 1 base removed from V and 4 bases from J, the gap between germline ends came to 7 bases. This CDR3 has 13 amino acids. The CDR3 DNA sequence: TGTGCCAGCAGCTTAGTCCAGGGCTATGGCTACACCTTC. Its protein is CASSLVQGYGYTF.